The 19 T cell receptor beta chains below come from one sample, sequenced in a study of T cell responses to AZD1222 COVID-19 vaccine. Assay: immunoSEQ multiplex PCR; the TCRdb copy retains only in-frame clones and omits some. This sample yields 95,000 to 120,000 clones, of which more than 70% are seen a single time; around 3.2% belongs to the top ten. This specimen was peripheral blood, taken on day 0 of AZD1222 vaccination. All receptors come from an adult in good health.

The chain has TRBV15 and TRBJ2-7, with D possibly being TRBD2 (5 bases). V dropped 5 bases and J dropped 4 bases, with 18 bases sitting between them. Germline V gives CDR1 LNHNV, CDR2 YYDKDF (reference sequence). The CDR3 is made up of 15 amino acids. The CDR3 coding sequence is TGTGCCACCAGCTTTCAAGACTCCGGAGGATACGAGCAGTACTTC. Translation: CATSFQDSGGYEQYF.

The V call is TRBV7-9, the J call TRBJ2-5, with unresolved D. Trimming shortened V by 0 bases and J by 1 base, and 9 bases separated the two germline ends. The CDR3 totals 15 residues. Per the germline V gene, CDR1 is SEHNR and CDR2 is FQNEAQ (reference sequence). The DNA for the CDR3 is TGTGCCAGCAGCTTAGCGAACGGCCCCCAAGAGACCCAGTACTTC. Amino acid sequence: CASSLANGPQETQYF.

J is TRBJ1-2 and V is TRBV5-6; tentatively, D is TRBD1 (5 bases). The CDR3 sequence is 13 residues long. Germline loops: CDR1 SGHDT, CDR2 YYEEEE. Deletions cut 2 bases from V and 4 bases from J, with 9 bases between. The chain's CDR3 is CASSFAGSYGYTF. DNA of the CDR3: TGTGCCAGCAGCTTCGCAGGGAGCTATGGCTACACCTTC.

This clone has just a few counts. This chain uses TRBV4-1 with TRBJ2-7; no firm D call. CDR3 length: 14 amino acids. The germline V gene has CDR1 MGHRA and CDR2 YSYEKL. V lost 3 bases and J 1 base, leaving 10 bases between the germline ends. The CDR3 DNA is TGCGCCAGCAGCCATCCAGCGAGGTCCTACGAGCAGTACTTC. Translating gives CASSHPARSYEQYF.

The rearrangement links TRBV4-1 to TRBJ2-7; TRBD1 aligns across 9 bases. The germline gives CDR1 MGHRA, CDR2 YSYEKL. After removal of 0 bases from V and 6 bases from J, the junction contained 6 bases not matched to a gene. This CDR3 comprises 15 residues. CDR3: CASSQERDRALEQYF. Here the CDR3 DNA reads TGCGCCAGCAGCCAAGAAAGGGACAGGGCCCTCGAGCAGTACTTC.

This sequence joins TRBV28 and TRBJ2-7; D remains ambiguous. V dropped 3 bases and J dropped 2 bases, with 17 bases sitting between them. The CDR3 has 16 residues. The V gene's germline CDR1 is MDHEN and CDR2 SYDVKM. The CDR3 nucleotides read TGTGCCAGCAGTTTGGTAGGGCCCCCCCTCGCCTACGAGCAGTACTTC. Protein: CASSLVGPPLAYEQYF.

V and J are TRBV24-1 and TRBJ2-1, with TRBD1 identical over 11 bases. V shed 8 bases and J 5 bases; nucleotides not matched to a gene: 1. The CDR3 runs 13 residues. Germline V gene sequence: CDR1 KGHDR, CDR2 SFDVKD. CDR3 in amino acids: CATKGQGDNEQFF. Written as DNA, the CDR3 is TGTGCCACCAAGGGACAGGGGGACAATGAGCAGTTCTTC.

The chain joins TRBV19 to TRBJ2-7; D not resolved. This CDR3 is 15 amino acids long. V lost 5 bases to trimming and J lost 0 bases, with 14 bases between them. The germline gives CDR1 LNHDA, CDR2 SQIVND (reference sequence). CDR3 nucleotide sequence: TGTGCCAGTAGTTCTGGAGTGGGGAACTCCTACGAGCAGTACTTC. Amino acid sequence: CASSSGVGNSYEQYF.

This rearrangement joins TRBV6-5 to TRBJ1-4; 9 nucleotides line up with TRBD1. Trimming at V came to 7 bases and at J to 11 bases, leaving 14 bases not matched to a gene. This CDR3 is 15 amino acids long. Germline V gives CDR1 MNHEY, CDR2 SVGAGI. CDR3 sequence reads: CASIRDGQGSRKLFF. The CDR3 coding sequence is TGTGCCAGCATCCGAGACGGACAGGGGAGTCGCAAACTGTTTTTT.

The CDR3 coding sequence is TGTGCCTGGAGCGCAGCGAACGAGCAGTACTTC. Amino acids: CAWSAANEQYF. The chain recombines TRBV30 with TRBJ2-7; no reliable D call. Germline assignment: CDR1 GTSNPN and CDR2 SVGIG (reference sequence). V lost 3 bases, J lost 5 bases, and 8 bases lay in between. The CDR3 consists of 11 residues.

The chain has TRBV5-5 and TRBJ1-2; a possible D gene is TRBD1 (6 bases). The CDR3 totals 15 residues. CDR1 is SGHKS and CDR2 is YYEKEE in the germline V gene (reference sequence). Trimming shortened V by 3 bases and J by 2 bases, and 14 bases separated the two germline ends. The CDR3 loop is CASSYGARGNYGYTF. In DNA form, the CDR3 reads TGTGCCAGCAGCTACGGGGCCAGGGGCAACTATGGCTACACCTTC.

The V gene is TRBV6-5, the J gene TRBJ1-5, with a tentative D call TRBD1 (5 bases). Germline assignment: CDR1 MNHEY and CDR2 SVGAGI. The CDR3 totals 13 residues. Trimming pared 7 bases from V and 9 bases from J, leaving 16 bases between. CDR3 sequence (DNA): TGTGCCAGCACCCCTGAGGGGACCCGGCCCCAGCATTTT. It yields the protein CASTPEGTRPQHF.

The chain uses TRBV4-2 and TRBJ2-3; 7 bases are a match to TRBD2. The junction had 9 bases not matched to a gene; V was cut back by 7 bases and J by 2 bases. Per germline, CDR1 LGHNA and CDR2 YNFKEQ. CDR3 length equals 15 residues. The chain's CDR3 is CASNLRGEPTDTQYF. The CDR3 coding sequence is TGTGCCAGCAACCTACGGGGGGAACCCACAGATACGCAGTATTTT.

This clone was recorded a few times. The chain is built from TRBV24-1 and TRBJ1-2; D is possibly TRBD1 (6 bases). Germline V gives CDR1 KGHDR, CDR2 SFDVKD. The CDR3 has 17 amino acids. V shed 0 bases and J shed 4 bases, with 17 bases lying between them. The CDR3 loop is CATSDLEQGNIGYGYTF. CDR3 nucleotides: TGTGCCACCAGTGATTTGGAACAGGGAAACATAGGCTATGGCTACACCTTC.

The chain couples TRBV30 to TRBJ2-6, with a tentative D call TRBD1 (5 bases). Per the germline V gene, CDR1 is GTSNPN and CDR2 is SVGIG (reference sequence). The CDR3 sequence is 17 residues long. With 3 bases removed from V and 0 bases from J, the gap between germline ends came to 15 bases. CDR3 DNA: TGTGCCTGGAGATGGGGCCCCCTTAGCTCTGGGGCCAACGTCCTGACTTTC. Protein sequence: CAWRWGPLSSGANVLTF.

The chain is built from TRBV19 and TRBJ2-6, with D hard to call. V shed 3 bases and J shed 0 bases, with 9 bases lying between them. Per the germline V gene, CDR1 is LNHDA and CDR2 is SQIVND (reference sequence). There are 16 residues in the CDR3. The CDR3 bases are TGTGCCAGTAGTATTTTACCAATCTCTGGGGCCAACGTCCTGACTTTC. Amino acid sequence: CASSILPISGANVLTF. Using reference TRBV19 and TRBJ2-6 for the parts outside the CDR3, the full variable domain is DGGITQSPKYLFRKEGQNVTLSCEQNLNHDAMYWYRQDPGQGLRLIYYSQIVNDFQKGDIAEGYSVSREKKESFPLTVTSAQKNPTAFYLCASSILPISGANVLTFGAGSRLTVL.

The V and J genes are TRBV6-5 and TRBJ1-6, with 11 bases that match TRBD1. CDR3 length: 15 amino acids. CDR1 and CDR2 (germline): MNHEY, SVGAGI. The trim removed 6 bases at V and 10 bases at J, leaving 8 bases unmatched. CDR3 nucleotides: TGTGCCAGCAGGCCCGGGACAGGGGGTTCCTCACCCCTCCACTTT. This encodes CASRPGTGGSSPLHF.

This chain joins TRBV7-3 and TRBJ2-5; 7 positions match TRBD2. The CDR3 consists of 13 residues. CDR1 and CDR2 (germline): SGHTA, FQGTGA. The trim removed 5 bases at V and 4 bases at J, leaving 4 bases unmatched. The CDR3 nucleotides are TGTGCCAGCAGCCCTGGGGGGGGAGAGACCCAGTACTTC. Translation: CASSPGGGETQYF.

This clone was recorded only once. V gene TRBV7-9 combines with J gene TRBJ2-7; TRBD1 agrees at 8 bases. Looked up from germline, CDR1 is SEHNR and CDR2 is FQNEAQ (reference sequence). This CDR3 comprises 14 residues. Trimming cost V 5 bases and J 7 bases; bases outside gene matches: 10. Here the CDR3 reads CASSREGTGWEQYF. CDR3 bases: TGTGCCAGCAGCAGGGAAGGGACAGGTTGGGAGCAGTACTTC.